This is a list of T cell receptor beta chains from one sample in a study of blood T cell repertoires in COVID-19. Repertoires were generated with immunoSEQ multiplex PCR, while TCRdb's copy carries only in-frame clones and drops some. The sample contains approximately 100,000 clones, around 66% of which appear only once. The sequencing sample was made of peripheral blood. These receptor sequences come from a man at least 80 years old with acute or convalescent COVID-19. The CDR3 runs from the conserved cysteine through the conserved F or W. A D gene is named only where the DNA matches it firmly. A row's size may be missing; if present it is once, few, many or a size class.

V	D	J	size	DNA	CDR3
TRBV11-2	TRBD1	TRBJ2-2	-	TGTGCCAGCAGCTTAAGGGGACAGGAAAACGGGGAGCTGTTTTTT	CASSLRGQENGELFF
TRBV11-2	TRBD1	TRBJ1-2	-	TGTGCCAGCAGCCGTGAAGCAGGGGGTAATGGCTACACCTTC	CASSREAGGNGYTF
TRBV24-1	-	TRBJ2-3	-	TGTGCCACTCGTAGCGGCCCTCTAGATACGCAGTATTTT	CATRSGPLDTQYF
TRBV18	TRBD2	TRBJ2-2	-	TGTGCCAGCTCACCACTACCGGGACTAGCGGGAGGCGGCGGGGAGCTGTTTTTT	CASSPLPGLAGGGGELFF
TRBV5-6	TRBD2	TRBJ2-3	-	TGTGCCAGCAGCCGGCCCCCGGGACTAGCGGGAGATACGCAGTATTTT	CASSRPPGLAGDTQYF
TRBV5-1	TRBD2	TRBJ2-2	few	TGCGCCAGCAGCCTAGCGGGGGTGAACACCGGGGAGCTGTTTTTT	CASSLAGVNTGELFF
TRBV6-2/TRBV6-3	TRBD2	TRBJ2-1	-	TGTGCCAGCAGTCGAACTAGCGTCCTCGGGGATGAGCAGTTCTTC	CASSRTSVLGDEQFF
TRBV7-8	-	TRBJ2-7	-	TGTGCCAGCAGCTTACGCGGGGAGAGCTCCTACGAGCAGTACTTC	CASSLRGESSYEQYF
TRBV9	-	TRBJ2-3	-	TGTGCCAGCAGCCCGAGCTGGGGCCGCACAGATACGCAGTATTTT	CASSPSWGRTDTQYF
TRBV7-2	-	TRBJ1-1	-	TGTGCCAGCAGCTCATCTCCCACAGCTGAAGCTTTCTTT	CASSSSPTAEAFF
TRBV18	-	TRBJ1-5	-	TGTGCCAGCTCGGAGACAGTGTTGAATCAGCCCCAGCATTTT	CASSETVLNQPQHF
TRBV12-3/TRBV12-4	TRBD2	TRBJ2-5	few	TGTGCCAGCGCCGGGACTAGTGAGACCCAGTACTTC	CASAGTSETQYF
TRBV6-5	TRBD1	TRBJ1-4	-	TGTGCCAGCAGTTACGAGAACAGGGGAGGAGAAAAACTGTTTTTT	CASSYENRGGEKLFF
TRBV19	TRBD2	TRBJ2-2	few	TGTGCCAGTAGTATAGAAGGCGGGAGGAACACCGGGGAGCTGTTTTTT	CASSIEGGRNTGELFF
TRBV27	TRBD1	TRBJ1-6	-	TGTGCCAGCAGTCGATCAGGGGGCCCTTATAATTCACCCCTCCACTTT	CASSRSGGPYNSPLHF
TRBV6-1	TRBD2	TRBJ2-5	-	TGTGCCAGCAGTGAAGCCAAGGGACTAGCGGGATTAGAGACCCAGTACTTC	CASSEAKGLAGLETQYF
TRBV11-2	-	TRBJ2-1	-	TGTGCCAGCAGCCCCCCCGGGGACAATGAGCAGTTCTTC	CASSPPGDNEQFF
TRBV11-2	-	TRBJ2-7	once	TGTGCCAGCAGCTTAGTGGAGGGAGGCGAGCAGTACTTC	CASSLVEGGEQYF
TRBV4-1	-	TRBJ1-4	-	TGCGCCAGCAGCCCGCTGGCACAAGCAACTAATGAAAAACTGTTTTTT	CASSPLAQATNEKLFF